This T cell receptor beta chain was sequenced in a study of T cells in tuberculosis. Using immunoSEQ multiplex PCR, the repertoire was profiled, and TCRdb retains in-frame clones only, with some absent. The sample shows over 30,000 clones, 95% to 97% of them seen only once. Germline V CDR1 and CDR2: SGHDT, YYEEEE. V was cut by 5 bases and J by 0 bases, with 15 bases left in between. This CDR3 has 16 amino acids. This clone was observed once. The sequence was obtained from a donor aged 10-29 years with latent tuberculosis or without tuberculosis infection. The sample was PBMCs. J is TRBJ1-3 and V is TRBV5-6; D possibly corresponds to TRBD1 (6 bases). The CDR3 loop reads CASSPGQPFSGNTIYF. As DNA, the CDR3 is TGTGCCAGCAGTCCTGGACAGCCCTTCTCTGGAAACACCATATATTTT.